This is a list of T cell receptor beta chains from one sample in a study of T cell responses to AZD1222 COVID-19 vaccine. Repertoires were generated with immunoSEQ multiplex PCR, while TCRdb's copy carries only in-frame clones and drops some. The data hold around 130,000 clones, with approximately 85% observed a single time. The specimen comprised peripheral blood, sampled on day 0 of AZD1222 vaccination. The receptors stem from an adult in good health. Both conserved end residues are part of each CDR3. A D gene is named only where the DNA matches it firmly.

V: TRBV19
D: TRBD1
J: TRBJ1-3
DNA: TGTGCCAGTACCTCACAGGGGCCTGGAAACACCATATATTTT
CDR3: CASTSQGPGNTIYF

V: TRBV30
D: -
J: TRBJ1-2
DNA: TGTGCCTGGAGTGTACTGGGGGCGGTGAACTATGGCTACACCTTC
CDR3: CAWSVLGAVNYGYTF

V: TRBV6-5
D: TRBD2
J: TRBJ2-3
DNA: TGTGCCAGCAGTAGGACTAGCGGGAGCGGAGATACGCAGTATTTT
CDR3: CASSRTSGSGDTQYF

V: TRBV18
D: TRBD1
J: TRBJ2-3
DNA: TGTGCCAGCTCACCACGCCAGGGGGCGATGGGCACAGATACGCAGTATTTT
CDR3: CASSPRQGAMGTDTQYF

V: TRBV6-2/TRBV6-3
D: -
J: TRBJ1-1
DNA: TGTGCCAGCAGTTACGGGGGGGGCTGGGCTTTCTTT
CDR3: CASSYGGGWAFF

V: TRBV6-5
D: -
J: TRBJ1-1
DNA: TGTGCCAGCACGGAATACGCGGGGGACACTGAAGCTTTCTTT
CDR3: CASTEYAGDTEAFF

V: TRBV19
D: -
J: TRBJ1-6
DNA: TGTGCCAGTAGCCCTCAGGGCCAGGGTAATAATTCACCCCTCCACTTT
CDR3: CASSPQGQGNNSPLHF

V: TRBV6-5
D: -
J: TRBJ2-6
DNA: TGTGCCAGCAGATTAGTTTTCTCTGGGGCCAACGTCCTGACTTTC
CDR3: CASRLVFSGANVLTF

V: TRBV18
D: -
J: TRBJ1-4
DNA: TGTGCCAGCTCACCAGGTACTAATGAAAAACTGTTTTTT
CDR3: CASSPGTNEKLFF

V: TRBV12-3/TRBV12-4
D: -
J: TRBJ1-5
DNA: TGTGCCAGCAGTTTATTGAATCAGCCCCAGCATTTT
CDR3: CASSLLNQPQHF

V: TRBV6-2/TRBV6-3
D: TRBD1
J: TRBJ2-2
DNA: TGTGCCAGCAGTTACGGGGGACAGGGGAACACCGGGGAGCTGTTTTTT
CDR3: CASSYGGQGNTGELFF